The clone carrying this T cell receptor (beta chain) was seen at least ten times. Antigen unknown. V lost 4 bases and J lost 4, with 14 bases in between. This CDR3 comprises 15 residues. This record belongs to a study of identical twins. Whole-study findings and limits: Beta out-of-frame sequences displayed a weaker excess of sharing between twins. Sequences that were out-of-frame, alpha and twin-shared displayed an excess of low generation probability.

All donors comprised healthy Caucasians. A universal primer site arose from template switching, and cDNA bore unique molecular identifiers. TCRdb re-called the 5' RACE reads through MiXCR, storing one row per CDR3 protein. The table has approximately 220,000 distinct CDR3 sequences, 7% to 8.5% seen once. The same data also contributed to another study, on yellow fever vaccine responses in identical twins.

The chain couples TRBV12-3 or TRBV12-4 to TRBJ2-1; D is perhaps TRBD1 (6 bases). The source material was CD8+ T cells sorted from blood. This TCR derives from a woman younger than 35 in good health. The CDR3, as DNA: TGTGCCAGCAGTTCTCAAGGGGGAAGTTACAATGAGCAGTTCTTC. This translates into CASSSQGGSYNEQFF.